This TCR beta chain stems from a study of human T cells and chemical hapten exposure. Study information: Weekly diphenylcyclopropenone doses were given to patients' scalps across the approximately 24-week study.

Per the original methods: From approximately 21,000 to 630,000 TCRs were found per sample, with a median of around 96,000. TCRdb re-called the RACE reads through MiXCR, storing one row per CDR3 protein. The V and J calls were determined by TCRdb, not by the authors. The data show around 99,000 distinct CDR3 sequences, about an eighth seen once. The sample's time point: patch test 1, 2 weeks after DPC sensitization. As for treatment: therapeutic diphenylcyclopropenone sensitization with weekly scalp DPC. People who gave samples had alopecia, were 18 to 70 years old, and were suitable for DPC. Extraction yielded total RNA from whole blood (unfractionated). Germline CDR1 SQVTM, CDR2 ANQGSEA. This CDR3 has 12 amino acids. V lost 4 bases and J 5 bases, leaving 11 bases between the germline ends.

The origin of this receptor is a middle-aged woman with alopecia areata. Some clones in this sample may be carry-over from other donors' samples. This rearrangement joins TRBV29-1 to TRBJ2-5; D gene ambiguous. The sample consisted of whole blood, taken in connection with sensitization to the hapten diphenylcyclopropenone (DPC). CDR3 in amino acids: CSVGFTGETQYF. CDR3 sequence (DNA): TGCAGCGTTGGATTCACCGGGGAGACCCAGTACTTC.